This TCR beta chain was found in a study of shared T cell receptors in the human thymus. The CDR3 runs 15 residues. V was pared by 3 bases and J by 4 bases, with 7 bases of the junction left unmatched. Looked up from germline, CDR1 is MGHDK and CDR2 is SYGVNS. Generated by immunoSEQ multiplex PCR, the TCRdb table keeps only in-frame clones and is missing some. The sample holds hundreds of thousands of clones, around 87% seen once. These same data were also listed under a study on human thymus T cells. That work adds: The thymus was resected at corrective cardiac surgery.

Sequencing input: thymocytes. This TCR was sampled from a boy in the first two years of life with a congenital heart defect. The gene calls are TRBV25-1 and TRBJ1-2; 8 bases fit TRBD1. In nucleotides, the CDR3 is TGTGCCAGCAGTGACAACAGGGGGATCCCCTATGGCTACACCTTC. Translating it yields CASSDNRGIPYGYTF.